This TCR beta chain was profiled in a study of molecular identifiers for immune sequencing clone quantification. This clonotype was recorded a few times. Every naive CD8 library was made from between roughly 17,000 and 1,100,000 sorted cells with 10%, 30% or 50% RNA. CDR3 length equals 13 residues. V lost 3 bases to trimming and J lost 3 bases, with 12 bases between them. Germline V gene data show CDR1 as GTSNPN and CDR2 as SVGIG (reference sequence). In preparing bulk TCR libraries, previously described methods and listed TCR primers were used. TCRdb reanalysed the PCR reads using MiXCR and keeps one entry per CDR3 protein. The table has over 600,000 distinct CDR3 sequences, 20% seen once.

The sequencing sample was made of naive CD8+ T cells from blood, with Jurkat cell RNA spiked in. Subset given: FACS-sorted CD8+CD4-CCR7+CD45RA+ naive T cells. The clonotype comes from a human donor in good health. Some libraries in this study had Jurkat cell RNA spiked in. The chain couples TRBV30 to TRBJ2-7; possible D gene TRBD2, 5 bases. Written as DNA, the CDR3 is TGTGCCTGGAGGTCTGAGGGTGGCTACGAGCAGTACTTC. Protein: CAWRSEGGYEQYF. The whole variable domain, remainder taken from reference TRBV30 and TRBJ2-7, is SQTIHQWPATLVQPVGSPLSLECTVEGTSNPNLYWYRQAAGRGLQLLFYSVGIGQISSEVPQNLSASRPQDRQFILSSKKLLLSDSGFYLCAWRSEGGYEQYFGPGTRLTVT.